Listed below are T cell receptor beta chains from one sample, sequenced in a study of patients and donors after allogeneic stem cell transplantation. TCRdb itself ran the RT-PCR reads through MiXCR, one entry per CDR3 protein. The sample yields about 160,000 distinct CDR3 sequences, roughly 22% seen once. Sequencing was done on a sample of blood, either unsorted or a sorted T cell fraction (not recorded which). These receptor sequences come from a human donor who was either an allogeneic HSCT recipient or a stem cell or donor lymphocyte infusion donor (not recorded which). It is not recorded whose cells these are; they may come from a transplant donor. Both conserved end residues are part of each CDR3. Fields, in order: clone size, J gene, CDR3 length, V gene, D gene, CDR3 protein, CDR3 DNA. D genes are given only for firm matches. Expanded clones get a size class; other rows say once, few or many, or leave the size out.

few | TRBJ1-1 | 13 | TRBV10-3 | NA | CAIKRTANTEAFF | TGTGCCATCAAAAGGACAGCGAACACTGAAGCTTTCTTT
NA | TRBJ1-2 | 19 | TRBV12-3/TRBV12-4 | TRBD1 | CASSPTGTGDHEANYGYTF | TGTGCCAGCAGTCCGACCGGGACAGGGGATCACGAAGCTAACTATGGCTACACCTTC
NA | TRBJ1-1 | 13 | TRBV14 | NA | CASSQEMDTEAFF | TGTGCCAGCAGCCAAGAAATGGACACTGAAGCTTTCTTT
NA | TRBJ2-1 | 14 | TRBV25-1 | NA | CASIGHSSYNEQFF | TGTGCCAGCATTGGACATAGCTCCTACAATGAGCAGTTCTTC
NA | TRBJ1-5 | 15 | TRBV3-1 | TRBD1 | CASSRGQGCNQPQHF | TGTGCCAGCAGCCGCGGACAGGGTTGCAATCAGCCCCAGCATTTT
NA | TRBJ1-5 | 16 | TRBV29-1 | NA | CSVVGQRNGGNQPQHF | TGCAGCGTTGTTGGACAGCGGAACGGGGGCAATCAGCCCCAGCATTTT
NA | TRBJ1-2 | 14 | TRBV29-1 | TRBD1 | CSVGGQTITYGYTF | TGCAGCGTTGGGGGACAGACAATTACCTATGGCTACACCTTC
NA | TRBJ1-4 | 15 | TRBV7-8 | NA | CASSLNLTTNEKLFF | TGTGCCAGCAGCTTAAATTTGACAACTAATGAAAAACTGTTTTTT
NA | TRBJ2-2 | 15 | TRBV5-1 | NA | CASTYTGTNTGELFF | TGCGCCAGCACCTACACCGGGACGAACACCGGGGAGCTGTTTTTT
NA | TRBJ2-2 | 14 | TRBV10-3 | NA | CAIMATVNTGELFF | TGTGCCATCATGGCGACAGTGAACACCGGGGAGCTGTTTTTT
NA | TRBJ2-2 | 13 | TRBV29-1 | NA | CSVWEYGNAELFF | TGCAGCGTTTGGGAGTATGGGAACGCGGAGCTGTTTTTT
few | TRBJ2-7 | 13 | TRBV27 | NA | CASSLQASYEQYF | TGTGCCAGCAGTTTACAGGCCTCCTACGAGCAGTACTTC
NA | TRBJ2-7 | 13 | TRBV29-1 | TRBD1 | CSVEEGQPYEQYF | TGCAGCGTTGAAGAGGGACAGCCCTACGAGCAGTACTTC
NA | TRBJ2-1 | 19 | TRBV29-1 | TRBD2 | CSVVWQISGRSSSYNEQFF | TGCAGCGTTGTATGGCAGATTAGCGGGAGGTCGAGCTCCTACAATGAGCAGTTCTTC
few | TRBJ1-3 | 17 | TRBV7-9 | NA | CASSSPQGSFSGNTIYF | TGTGCCAGCAGCTCGCCTCAAGGGAGCTTCTCTGGAAACACCATATATTTT
few | TRBJ2-4 | 16 | TRBV7-8 | NA | CASSPKGLNRENIQYF | TGTGCCAGCAGCCCAAAGGGGCTAAATAGGGAAAACATTCAGTACTTC
NA | TRBJ2-1 | 16 | TRBV20-1 | TRBD1 | CSASSLRDRVRFEQFF | TGCAGTGCTAGTTCCCTCCGGGACAGGGTCCGATTCGAGCAGTTCTTC
NA | TRBJ1-1 | 16 | TRBV18 | TRBD1 | CASSPLTGQGATEAFF | TGTGCCAGCTCACCACTAACGGGACAGGGGGCTACTGAAGCTTTCTTT
NA | TRBJ1-1 | 13 | TRBV9 | NA | CASSVLESTEAFF | TGTGCCAGCAGCGTGTTGGAATCCACTGAAGCTTTCTTT
few | TRBJ1-2 | 17 | TRBV7-2 | NA | CASSLVFGRIPEYGYTF | TGTGCCAGCAGCCTAGTTTTTGGACGAATACCGGAATATGGCTACACCTTC
NA | TRBJ1-5 | 16 | TRBV12-3/TRBV12-4 | TRBD1 | CASSPGQGVSNQPQHF | TGTGCCAGCAGTCCCGGACAGGGGGTTAGCAATCAGCCCCAGCATTTT
NA | TRBJ2-2 | 17 | TRBV4-1 | TRBD1 | CASSQGFVGTGTGELFF | TGCGCCAGCAGCCAGGGGTTTGTTGGGACAGGGACCGGGGAGCTGTTTTTT
NA | TRBJ2-7 | 11 | TRBV29-1 | NA | CSVTRRYEQYF | TGCAGCGTTACCAGGCGCTACGAGCAGTACTTC
few | TRBJ2-1 | 15 | TRBV5-8 | TRBD2 | CASSLEIRGDNEQFF | TGTGCCAGCAGCTTGGAAATTCGGGGGGACAATGAGCAGTTCTTC
NA | TRBJ1-1 | 13 | TRBV7-6 | TRBD1 | CASSSSGGTEAFF | TGTGCCAGCAGCTCCTCAGGGGGCACTGAAGCTTTCTTT
NA | TRBJ2-7 | 11 | TRBV6-5 | NA | CASSYGGGQYF | TGTGCCAGCAGTTACGGTGGGGGGCAGTACTTC
NA | TRBJ2-3 | 13 | TRBV7-9 | NA | CASSLVGTDTQYF | TGTGCCAGCAGCTTAGTTGGCACAGATACGCAGTATTTT
many | TRBJ1-2 | 14 | TRBV12-3/TRBV12-4 | NA | CASSPTGGGYGYTF | TGTGCCAGCAGTCCTACCGGGGGGGGCTATGGCTACACCTTC
few | TRBJ2-3 | 17 | TRBV6-6 | TRBD2 | CASSYPTSGGATDTQYF | TGTGCCAGCAGTTACCCTACTAGCGGGGGGGCCACAGATACGCAGTATTTT
NA | TRBJ1-5 | 12 | TRBV6-2/TRBV6-3 | NA | CASSGPNQPQHF | TGTGCCAGCTCTGGACCAAATCAGCCCCAGCATTTT
many | TRBJ1-5 | 13 | TRBV5-1 | NA | CASSAQGNQPQHF | TGCGCCAGCAGCGCACAGGGCAATCAGCCCCAGCATTTT
NA | TRBJ1-1 | 13 | TRBV5-4 | NA | CASSLEGQTEAFF | TGTGCCAGCAGCTTGGAAGGACAGACTGAAGCTTTCTTT
NA | TRBJ1-4 | 13 | TRBV6-1 | NA | CASMAGRNEKLFF | TGTGCCAGCATGGCAGGACGAAATGAAAAACTGTTTTTT
NA | TRBJ2-5 | 14 | TRBV5-1 | NA | CASSFRVAVETQYF | TGCGCCAGTTCCTTTAGGGTGGCGGTGGAGACCCAGTACTTC
NA | TRBJ1-4 | 14 | TRBV6-1 | TRBD1 | CASSEGVKRGRLFF | TGTGCCAGCAGTGAAGGAGTTAAGAGGGGGCGACTGTTTTTT
few | TRBJ1-2 | 13 | TRBV20-1 | NA | CSAREGGDYGYTF | TGCAGTGCCAGAGAAGGGGGGGACTATGGCTACACCTTC
few | TRBJ1-6 | 16 | TRBV12-3/TRBV12-4 | TRBD1 | CASRTTSGGVRSPLHF | TGTGCCAGCAGAACCACTTCAGGGGGCGTTAGATCACCCCTCCACTTT
few | TRBJ2-7 | 13 | TRBV11-3 | NA | CASSLAEAYEQYF | TGTGCCAGCAGCTTGGCAGAAGCCTACGAGCAGTACTTC
NA | TRBJ1-1 | 15 | TRBV25-1 | NA | CASSAPGAGISEAFF | TGTGCCAGCAGTGCTCCAGGGGCTGGGATCTCTGAAGCTTTCTTT
NA | TRBJ2-7 | 12 | TRBV30 | NA | CAWVTAAYEQYF | TGTGCCTGGGTGACAGCAGCCTACGAGCAGTACTTC
few | TRBJ2-3 | 12 | TRBV20-1 | NA | CSASQSTDTQYF | TGCAGTGCTAGCCAAAGCACAGATACGCAGTATTTT
few | TRBJ2-3 | 15 | TRBV20-1 | NA | CSAPSRGTSTDTQYF | TGCAGTGCTCCGAGCCGGGGGACCAGCACAGATACGCAGTATTTT
few | TRBJ2-7 | 17 | TRBV5-5 | NA | CASSLGWSGRASSEQYF | TGTGCCAGCAGCTTGGGCTGGTCTGGCAGGGCCTCATCCGAGCAGTACTTC
few | TRBJ1-6 | 15 | TRBV5-1 | NA | CASSAGEGVDSPLHF | TGCGCCAGCAGCGCCGGGGAGGGGGTTGATTCACCCCTCCACTTT
few | TRBJ2-7 | 14 | TRBV10-3 | NA | CAIREQGSAYEQYF | TGTGCCATCAGGGAACAGGGTTCCGCCTACGAGCAGTACTTC
few | TRBJ1-2 | 14 | TRBV12-3/TRBV12-4 | NA | CASSPSGGVWGYTF | TGTGCCAGCAGTCCATCCGGGGGCGTCTGGGGCTACACCTTC
few | TRBJ1-2 | 13 | TRBV29-1 | TRBD1 | CSAWTGGNYGYTF | TGCAGCGCGTGGACAGGGGGAAACTATGGCTACACCTTC
NA | TRBJ2-1 | 17 | TRBV4-3 | NA | CASSQDRNTGFYNEQFF | TGCGCCAGCAGCCAAGATCGTAATACGGGGTTCTATAATGAGCAGTTCTTC
NA | TRBJ2-7 | 14 | TRBV27 | NA | CASSLASNEDEQYF | TGTGCCAGCAGTTTGGCATCTAACGAAGACGAGCAGTACTTC
NA | TRBJ1-1 | 15 | TRBV5-1 | NA | CASSLDWAKGPEAFF | TGCGCCAGCAGCTTGGATTGGGCGAAGGGACCCGAAGCTTTCTTT
few | TRBJ1-1 | 16 | TRBV7-9 | TRBD1 | CASSLPQTGVVTEAFF | TGTGCCAGCAGCTTACCACAGACAGGGGTCGTCACTGAAGCTTTCTTT
few | TRBJ1-1 | 17 | TRBV15 | NA | CATSSLAGYELNTEAFF | TGTGCCACCTCAAGTTTGGCAGGGTACGAGTTGAACACTGAAGCTTTCTTT
few | TRBJ2-7 | 12 | TRBV12-3/TRBV12-4 | NA | CASRDNSHEQYF | TGTGCCAGCAGGGACAACTCGCACGAGCAGTACTTC
NA | TRBJ2-7 | 12 | TRBV5-1 | NA | CASSLGEAEQYF | TGCGCCAGCAGCTTGGGAGAGGCGGAGCAGTACTTC
few | TRBJ1-2 | 18 | TRBV20-1 | NA | CSARDSGRTPKPDYGYTF | TGCAGTGCTAGAGATTCGGGGCGGACCCCCAAACCCGACTATGGCTACACCTTC